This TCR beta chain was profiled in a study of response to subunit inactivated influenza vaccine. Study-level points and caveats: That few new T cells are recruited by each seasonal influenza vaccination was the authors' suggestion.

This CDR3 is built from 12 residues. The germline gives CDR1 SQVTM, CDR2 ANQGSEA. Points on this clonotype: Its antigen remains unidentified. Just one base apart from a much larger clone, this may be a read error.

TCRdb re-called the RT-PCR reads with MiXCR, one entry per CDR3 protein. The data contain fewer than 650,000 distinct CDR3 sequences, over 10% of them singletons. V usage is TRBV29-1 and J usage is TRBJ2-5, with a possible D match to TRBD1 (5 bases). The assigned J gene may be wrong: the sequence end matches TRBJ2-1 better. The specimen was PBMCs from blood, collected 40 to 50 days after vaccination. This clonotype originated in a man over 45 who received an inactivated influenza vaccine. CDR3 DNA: TGCAGCGTTGAAGACAGGGTCGAGACCCAGTTCTTC. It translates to CSVEDRVETQFF.